Presented here are 13 T cell receptor beta chains from one specimen sequenced in a study of technical replicates of blood from a few donors. TCRdb's copy holds only in-frame clones and misses some; the assay was immunoSEQ multiplex PCR. The table has approximately 64,000 clones, more than 75% seen once; the top ten hold roughly 5.3%. Sequenced sample: PBMCs. All receptors derive from a human donor in good health. Some clones in this sample may be carry-over from other donors' samples.

The V and J genes are TRBV7-3 and TRBJ2-7; 9 bases are shared with TRBD2. V was pared by 5 bases and J by 3 bases, with 5 bases of the junction left unmatched. The CDR3 is 14 amino acids. Germline CDR1 SGHTA, CDR2 FQGTGA. The CDR3 DNA reads TGTGCCAGCAGCCCAAGTAGCGGGAGCTACGAGCAGTACTTC. Amino acid sequence: CASSPSSGSYEQYF.

The genes are TRBV6-6 and TRBJ1-1; D not certain. V was pared by 4 bases and J by 10 bases, with 13 bases between. CDR1 and CDR2 (germline): MNHNY, SVGAGI (reference sequence). CDR3 length equals 12 residues. CDR3 region: CASSFVSERAFF. DNA for the CDR3: TGTGCCAGCAGTTTCGTGAGCGAAAGAGCTTTCTTT.

The J gene is TRBJ2-4, the V gene TRBV11-3, with TRBD2 matching 7 bases. CDR1 is SGHNT and CDR2 is YENEEA in the germline V gene. Losses at the gene ends were 5 bases for V and 1 base for J; bases not matched to a gene: 8. The CDR3 has 16 amino acids. The CDR3 DNA reads TGTGCCAGCAGCACCGGGGAGGGGTCGGCCAAAAACATTCAGTACTTC. This translates into CASSTGEGSAKNIQYF.

The chain combines TRBV7-8 with TRBJ2-7; perhaps TRBD1 as D (5 bases). V lost 5 bases and J lost 4, with 12 bases in between. The germline CDR1 and CDR2 sequences are SGHVS and FQNEAQ. This CDR3 contains 13 residues. CDR3 residues: CASSQGRDYEQYF. The DNA of the CDR3 is TGTGCCAGCAGCCAGGGCCGAGATTACGAGCAGTACTTC.

The chain has TRBV6-4 and TRBJ2-7; 9 nucleotides line up with TRBD2. The germline V gene has CDR1 MRHNA and CDR2 SNTAGT. There are 17 residues in the CDR3. The ends lost 7 bases at V and 0 bases at J; junction bases unmatched: 13. CDR3 sequence reads: CASNSPGVSGSSYEQYF. The DNA for the CDR3 is TGTGCCAGCAATTCCCCGGGGGTTAGCGGGAGCTCCTACGAGCAGTACTTC.

V usage is TRBV18 and J usage is TRBJ1-6, with D possibly TRBD1 on 5 matching bases. V was trimmed by 3 bases and J by 10 bases, leaving 13 bases between them. The CDR3 is made up of 14 amino acids. CDR1 KGHSH and CDR2 LQKENI come from the germline V gene. CDR3 nucleotides: TGTGCCAGCTCACCCCAGGGCCCGGAATCACCCCTCCACTTT. It yields the protein CASSPQGPESPLHF.

V is TRBV5-1 and J is TRBJ2-3; D is possibly TRBD2 (6 bases). This CDR3 spans 14 amino acids. Trimming stripped 4 bases from V and 3 bases from J, with 12 bases between. The germline V gene has CDR1 SGHRS and CDR2 YFSETQ. CDR3 in DNA: TGCGCCAGCAGCGGGGCCCGGGGGACAGATACGCAGTATTTT. Amino acids: CASSGARGTDTQYF. Based on the CDR3 plus reference TRBV5-1 and TRBJ2-3, the full variable domain is KAGVTQTPRYLIKTRGQQVTLSCSPISGHRSVSWYQQTPGQGLQFLFEYFSETQRNKGNFPGRFSGRQFSNSRSEMNVSTLELGDSALYLCASSGARGTDTQYFGPGTRLTVL.

The chain links TRBV7-8 to TRBJ2-1, with D tentatively TRBD2 (5 bases). The CDR3 spans 14 residues. V was trimmed by 6 bases and J by 7 bases, leaving 16 bases between them. Germline V gives CDR1 SGHVS, CDR2 FQNEAQ. CDR3 nucleotide sequence: TGTGCCAGCAGGGTTGTGGGAGTGGGTAATGAGCAGTTCTTC. It specifies CASRVVGVGNEQFF.

The chain carries TRBV7-9 and TRBJ1-1; D is undetermined. This CDR3 spans 12 amino acids. V lost 1 base and J 11 bases, leaving 11 bases between the germline ends. The germline V gene has CDR1 SEHNR and CDR2 FQNEAQ (reference sequence). The CDR3 DNA reads TGTGCCAGCAGCTTAGATGGGCGGGAGGCTTTCTTT. This gives the protein CASSLDGREAFF.

V and J are TRBV7-9 and TRBJ1-1, with D possibly matching TRBD1 (5 bases). Germline lookup yields CDR1 SEHNR and CDR2 FQNEAQ (reference sequence). This CDR3 has 13 amino acids. Trimming pared 6 bases from V and 1 base from J, leaving 9 bases between. The CDR3 is CASSLTENTEAFF. The CDR3 coding sequence is TGTGCCAGCAGTTTGACAGAGAACACTGAAGCTTTCTTT.

The chain is built from TRBV7-2 and TRBJ2-7; D not resolved. V shed 2 bases and J shed 0 bases, with 5 bases lying between them. Germline assignment: CDR1 SGHTA and CDR2 FQGNSA. The CDR3 consists of 13 residues. The CDR3 DNA follows: TGTGCCAGCAGCTTATCGGTCTCCTACGAGCAGTACTTC. Translation gives CASSLSVSYEQYF.

The chain carries TRBV7-9 and TRBJ2-3, with a possible D match to TRBD2 (5 bases). The CDR3 spans 13 residues. V was shortened by 8 bases and J by 10 bases, with 19 bases between the two germline ends. The germline CDR1 and CDR2 sequences are SEHNR and FQNEAQ (reference sequence). The CDR3 loop is CASAPPGGAAQYF. The CDR3 DNA is TGTGCCAGCGCCCCACCCGGCGGAGCGGCGCAGTATTTT.

V is TRBV30 and J is TRBJ2-1; 11 bases agree with TRBD2. The V gene end was trimmed by 2 bases and the J gene end by 3 bases; junction bases not matched to a gene: 3. The CDR3 covers 15 residues. Germline CDR1 reads GTSNPN; CDR2 reads SVGIG (reference sequence). This CDR3 reads CAWSTGTSGYNEQFF. Here the CDR3 DNA reads TGTGCCTGGAGTACCGGGACTAGCGGCTACAATGAGCAGTTCTTC.